One and the same sample provided the 30 T cell receptor beta chains below, sequenced in a study of cytomegalovirus exposure and HLA in healthy donors. A multiplex PCR was run with 60 Vbeta primers and 13 Jbeta primers. The table came from immunoSEQ multiplex PCR; TCRdb's copy has only in-frame clones and leaves some out. The data show approximately 75,000 clones, about 66% seen once. The sequenced sample consisted of PBMCs. Receptor source: a man aged 40-49 years in good health and CMV-seropositive.

This clone has only one observation. The chain uses TRBV2 and TRBJ2-7; 7 bases align to TRBD1. The CDR3 has 13 residues. Germline assignment: CDR1 SNHLY and CDR2 FYNNEI. The trim removed 9 bases at V and 4 bases at J, leaving 9 bases unmatched. DNA of the CDR3: TGTGCCAGTGCTTGGGGACAGAGTTACGAGCAGTACTTC. Protein product: CASAWGQSYEQYF.

The rearrangement links TRBV27 to TRBJ2-3; D may be TRBD1 (6 bases). V dropped 10 bases and J dropped 14 bases, with 22 bases sitting between them. The CDR3 runs to 12 residues. Germline assignment: CDR1 MNHEY and CDR2 SMNVEV (reference sequence). CDR3 protein: CATRTGSGDVYF. The DNA of the CDR3 is TGTGCCACCAGAACAGGGTCCGGAGATGTGTATTTT.

The chain employs TRBV12-5 and TRBJ1-3; D is possibly TRBD1 (5 bases). This CDR3 spans 17 amino acids. V was clipped by 1 base and J by 4 bases, with 17 bases between them. The V gene's germline CDR1 is LGHNT and CDR2 FRNRAP. CDR3 in DNA: TGTGCTAGTGGTTTGGGTAAAGGCAGGGAGGAAGGAAACACCATATATTTT. Translation gives CASGLGKGREEGNTIYF.

V is TRBV7-2 and J is TRBJ1-4; a weak D match, TRBD1 (5 bases). V was shortened by 3 bases and J by 5 bases, with 13 bases between the two germline ends. CDR1 SGHTA and CDR2 FQGNSA come from the germline V gene. The CDR3 runs 15 residues. The CDR3 loop reads CASSLGGAENEKLFF. Here the CDR3 DNA reads TGTGCCAGCAGCTTGGGCGGGGCAGAAAATGAAAAACTGTTTTTT.

V is TRBV28 and J is TRBJ1-6; possibly TRBD1 for D (5 bases). The CDR3 is made up of 14 amino acids. V dropped 2 bases and J dropped 8 bases, with 10 bases sitting between them. CDR1 and CDR2 (germline): MDHEN, SYDVKM. The CDR3 loop is CASSLGGNDSPLHF. The CDR3 region has the DNA TGTGCCAGCAGTTTAGGGGGGAACGATTCACCCCTCCACTTT.

This clone was detected only once. The genes are TRBV9 and TRBJ2-1; 7 bases are shared with TRBD2. Germline V gene data show CDR1 as SGDLS and CDR2 as YYNGEE. Trimming removed 6 bases from V and 1 base from J; junction bases left unmatched: 7. The CDR3 runs to 15 residues. CDR3 coding DNA: TGTGCCAGCAACCCTAGCGGTACTTCCTACAATGAGCAGTTCTTC. Its protein is CASNPSGTSYNEQFF. Using reference TRBV9 and TRBJ2-1 for the parts outside the CDR3, the full variable domain is DSGVTQTPKHLITATGQRVTLRCSPRSGDLSVYWYQQSLDQGLQFLIQYYNGEERAKGNILERFSAQQFPDLHSELNLSSLELGDSALYFCASNPSGTSYNEQFFGPGTRLTVL.

This chain connects TRBV5-1 to TRBJ1-6; TRBD1 matches at 7 bases. The CDR3 covers 15 residues. The V and J ends lost 5 bases and 5 bases, in that order; junction bases with no gene match: 7. Germline-derived CDR1 and CDR2 are SGHRS and YFSETQ. The CDR3 DNA follows: TGCGCCAGCAGGCCAAGACAGGGAAATAATTCACCCCTCCACTTT. It encodes CASRPRQGNNSPLHF.

This clone has more than one count but fewer than ten. The rearrangement uses TRBV5-6 and TRBJ1-5; TRBD1 agrees at 7 bases. The germline CDR1 and CDR2 sequences are SGHDT and YYEEEE. V dropped 5 bases and J dropped 0; count of bases not matched to a gene: 5. The CDR3 consists of 15 residues. The CDR3: CASSIGQVSNQPQHF. CDR3 in DNA: TGTGCCAGCAGTATAGGACAGGTTAGCAATCAGCCCCAGCATTTT.

In its sample, this clone was seen a few times. The chain has TRBV5-1 and TRBJ2-5, with D perhaps TRBD2 (6 bases). Per the germline V gene, CDR1 is SGHRS and CDR2 is YFSETQ. This CDR3 region has 16 residues. V was clipped by 2 bases and J by 2 bases, with 16 bases between them. The CDR3 bases are TGCGCCAGCAGCTTAACCGGGACTTTCGTTCAAGAGACCCAGTACTTC. It is translated as CASSLTGTFVQETQYF.

The rearrangement uses TRBV4-1 and TRBJ1-2; D ambiguous. Per germline, CDR1 MGHRA and CDR2 YSYEKL. V dropped 0 bases and J dropped 8 bases, with 16 bases sitting between them. This CDR3 is 15 amino acids long. This CDR3 reads CASSQDQAPSRGYTF. In DNA, the CDR3 is TGCGCCAGCAGCCAAGATCAGGCCCCCAGTAGGGGCTACACCTTC.

This rearrangement joins TRBV10-3 to TRBJ1-1; D call uncertain. V was cut by 4 bases and J by 3 bases, with 9 bases left in between. From germline, CDR1 is ENHRY and CDR2 SYGVKD. This CDR3 has 13 residues. DNA for the CDR3: TGTGCCATCAGTGGTAAACTCGACACTGAAGCTTTCTTT. Protein product: CAISGKLDTEAFF.

The chain links TRBV12-5 to TRBJ1-1; no firm D call. V lost 5 bases and J lost 10, with 14 bases in between. Looked up from germline, CDR1 is LGHNT and CDR2 is FRNRAP. This CDR3 has 12 residues. CDR3 nucleotides: TGTGCTAGTGGTCTAAATTCCTACGGAGCTTTCTTT. It translates to CASGLNSYGAFF.

The chain carries TRBV13 and TRBJ2-2; possibly TRBD2 for D (6 bases). The ends were cut back, 3 bases at V and 7 bases at J, with 9 bases in the middle. This CDR3 has 13 residues. CDR1 is PRHDT, CDR2 FYEKMQ, per germline (reference sequence). The CDR3 reads CASSLGGDGELFF. CDR3 DNA sequence: TGTGCCAGCAGCTTGGGAGGAGACGGGGAGCTGTTTTTT.

This clone was observed a handful of times. V usage is TRBV27 and J usage is TRBJ2-5; weak D call: TRBD2 (7 bases). The CDR3 covers 15 residues. Looked up from germline, CDR1 is MNHEY and CDR2 is SMNVEV (reference sequence). The ends were cut back, 9 bases at V and 5 bases at J, with 22 bases in the middle. DNA of the CDR3: TGTGCCAGTCATCGGGGGGCAGGTGGCTGGGAGACCCAGTACTTC. Translation: CASHRGAGGWETQYF.

The chain is built from TRBV5-6 and TRBJ1-5; 9 bases are a match to TRBD1. The CDR3 is 13 residues long. The germline V gene has CDR1 SGHDT and CDR2 YYEEEE. The ends lost 4 bases at V and 4 bases at J; junction bases unmatched: 0. The CDR3 loop is CASSGQGNQPQHF. The CDR3 DNA reads TGTGCCAGCAGCGGACAGGGGAATCAGCCCCAGCATTTT. Filled out from reference TRBV5-6 and TRBJ1-5, the complete variable domain reads DAGVTQSPTHLIKTRGQQVTLRCSPKSGHDTVSWYQQALGQGPQFIFQYYEEEERQRGNFPDRFSGHQFPNYSSELNVNALLLGDSALYLCASSGQGNQPQHFGDGTRLSIL.

V and J are TRBV4-1 and TRBJ2-1; TRBD2 agrees at 9 bases. Germline CDR1 and CDR2: MGHRA and YSYEKL. This CDR3 region has 16 residues. Trimming cost V 4 bases and J 4 bases; bases outside gene matches: 8. The CDR3 region is CASSPAIAGDYNEQFF. For the CDR3, the DNA is TGCGCCAGCAGCCCGGCAATAGCGGGGGATTACAATGAGCAGTTCTTC.

The chain recombines TRBV19 with TRBJ2-7, with D uncertain. The CDR3 runs 13 residues. Per the germline V gene, CDR1 is LNHDA and CDR2 is SQIVND (reference sequence). With 3 bases removed from V and 3 bases from J, the gap between germline ends came to 9 bases. The CDR3 bases are TGTGCCAGTAGTATTCACAGCATCTACGAGCAGTACTTC. It specifies CASSIHSIYEQYF. The variable domain in full, completed from reference TRBV19 and TRBJ2-7, reads DGGITQSPKYLFRKEGQNVTLSCEQNLNHDAMYWYRQDPGQGLRLIYYSQIVNDFQKGDIAEGYSVSREKKESFPLTVTSAQKNPTAFYLCASSIHSIYEQYFGPGTRLTVT.

This chain uses TRBV2 with TRBJ1-4; possible D gene TRBD1, 6 bases. CDR3 size: 14 residues. V was clipped by 3 bases and J by 4 bases, with 9 bases between them. In germline, CDR1 is SNHLY, CDR2 FYNNEI. The CDR3 reads CASSEGTRNEKLFF. The CDR3 nucleotides are TGTGCCAGCAGTGAGGGGACACGTAATGAAAAACTGTTTTTT.

This clone showed up just once. The V call is TRBV11-2, the J call TRBJ2-1; D possibly corresponds to TRBD1 (5 bases). The CDR3 loop spans 14 amino acids. Trimming removed 6 bases from V and 2 bases from J, with 11 bases in between. Germline values: CDR1 SGHAT, CDR2 FQNNGV. The CDR3 region is CASSQGAPYNEQFF. The CDR3 coding sequence is TGTGCCAGCAGTCAAGGGGCCCCCTACAATGAGCAGTTCTTC. The full variable domain, its missing parts supplied by reference TRBV11-2 and TRBJ2-1, is EAGVAQSPRYKIIEKRQSVAFWCNPISGHATLYWYQQILGQGPKLLIQFQNNGVVDDSQLPKDRFSAERLKGVDSTLKIQPAKLEDSAVYLCASSQGAPYNEQFFGPGTRLTVL.

The chain links TRBV2 to TRBJ1-5, with 9 bases identical to TRBD1. The germline V gene encodes CDR1 SNHLY and CDR2 FYNNEI. The CDR3 is 17 amino acids. The trim removed 6 bases at V and 7 bases at J, leaving 16 bases unmatched. The CDR3 region has the DNA TGTGCCAGCAGGTTCGGGACAGGGAAAGGACAGGGCCAGCCCCAGCATTTT. This sequence encodes CASRFGTGKGQGQPQHF.

The gene calls are TRBV7-3 and TRBJ2-7; 8 nucleotides align to TRBD1. The CDR3 loop spans 15 amino acids. The germline V gene encodes CDR1 SGHTA and CDR2 FQGTGA. The V gene end was trimmed by 5 bases and the J gene end by 2 bases; junction bases not matched to a gene: 8. The CDR3 protein is CASSPQGTGAYEQYF. The CDR3 bases are TGTGCCAGCAGCCCGCAGGGGACAGGAGCCTACGAGCAGTACTTC.

The genes are TRBV6-1 and TRBJ2-1; a weak D match, TRBD1 (5 bases). Looked up from germline, CDR1 is MNHNS and CDR2 is SASEGT. The length of the CDR3 is 13 residues. Trimming shortened V by 8 bases and J by 0 bases, and 8 bases separated the two germline ends. CDR3 amino acids: CASLGPSYNEQFF. CDR3 nucleotides: TGTGCCAGCTTGGGGCCCTCCTACAATGAGCAGTTCTTC.

The chain is built from TRBV4-2 and TRBJ2-2; 13 nucleotides line up with TRBD2. Germline V CDR1 and CDR2: LGHNA, YNFKEQ. There are 16 residues in the CDR3. Trimming cost V 4 bases and J 7 bases; bases outside gene matches: 6. Written as DNA, the CDR3 is TGTGCCAGCAGCCGCGGACTAGCGGGGGAAATCGGGGAGCTGTTTTTT. Translating gives CASSRGLAGEIGELFF.

This clone was seen only once. CDR3: CASTGQKNTEAFF. The CDR3 nucleotides read TGTGCCAGCACGGGACAGAAAAACACTGAAGCTTTCTTT. V usage is TRBV18 and J usage is TRBJ1-1, with 7 bases fitting TRBD1. The germline gives CDR1 KGHSH, CDR2 LQKENI. The CDR3 covers 13 residues. The junction had 5 bases not matched to a gene; V was cut back by 8 bases and J by 2 bases.

CDR3 coding DNA: TGTGCCAGCAGCATCGGACAGGGCGAGACCTACGAGCAGTACTTC. This encodes CASSIGQGETYEQYF. This chain links TRBV7-2 with TRBJ2-5; 8 positions agree with TRBD1. The end of the DNA aligns better with TRBJ2-7, so the J call may be wrong. CDR1 and CDR2 (germline): SGHTA, FQGNSA. The length of the CDR3 is 15 residues.

This rearrangement joins TRBV4-1 to TRBJ2-1; 7 bases are a match to TRBD1. J lost 4 bases, V lost 1 base, and 7 bases had no gene match. The CDR3 runs to 16 residues. CDR1 and CDR2 from the germline V gene are MGHRA and YSYEKL. In nucleotides, the CDR3 is TGCGCCAGCAGCCAAGTCCCCGGGACAGCATACAATGAGCAGTTCTTC. It codes for CASSQVPGTAYNEQFF.

This clone was detected only a few times. The chain links TRBV11-2 to TRBJ2-3, with D perhaps matching TRBD1 (5 bases). In germline, CDR1 is SGHAT, CDR2 FQNNGV. V was pared by 5 bases and J by 7 bases, with 10 bases between. The CDR3 runs to 12 residues. The CDR3 spells CASSQKGNTQYF. CDR3 DNA sequence: TGTGCCAGCAGCCAGAAGGGGAATACGCAGTATTTT.

This clone was seen more than once but under ten times. The chain uses TRBV5-1 and TRBJ1-2; 7 bases are a match to TRBD1. The V and J ends lost 4 bases and 5 bases, in that order; junction bases with no gene match: 14. The CDR3 spans 16 residues. Germline V CDR1 and CDR2: SGHRS, YFSETQ. In DNA form, the CDR3 reads TGCGCCAGCAGCACCAGGGGGGCCCCCCATGGGTATGGCTACACCTTC. Its translation: CASSTRGAPHGYGYTF.

J is TRBJ1-1 and V is TRBV27, with 7 positions matching TRBD1. Germline V gives CDR1 MNHEY, CDR2 SMNVEV (reference sequence). CDR3 length equals 16 residues. J was trimmed by 1 base and V by 5 bases; bases with no gene match: 10. The CDR3 here is CASSKDQGVGNTEAFF. The CDR3 DNA follows: TGTGCCAGCAGTAAGGATCAGGGGGTCGGGAACACTGAAGCTTTCTTT.

The chain recombines TRBV2 with TRBJ2-3, with 13 bases matching TRBD2. V shed 6 bases and J 8 bases; nucleotides not matched to a gene: 8. The V gene's germline CDR1 is SNHLY and CDR2 FYNNEI. The CDR3 is 15 residues long. The CDR3 nucleotides read TGTGCCAGCAGGTTGACTAGCGGGGGGTATACTACGCAGTATTTT. Translated, it gives CASRLTSGGYTTQYF.